What follows are 15 T cell receptor beta chains derived from one specimen sequenced in a study of human T cells and chemical hapten exposure. Each CDR3 protein is one row after TCRdb ran MiXCR on the RACE reads. Of around 92,000 distinct CDR3 sequences listed, 11% are singletons. Time point in this sample: pre-sensitization, week 0. Treatment in this sample: therapeutic diphenylcyclopropenone sensitization with weekly scalp DPC. This specimen was whole blood, taken in connection with sensitization to the hapten diphenylcyclopropenone (DPC). The source of these receptors is a woman in her sixties with alopecia areata. Some clones in this sample may be carry-over from other donors' samples.

Only a few counts were recorded for this clonotype. V is TRBV5-1 and J is TRBJ2-5; the match to TRBD2 covers 10 bases. Germline V gives CDR1 SGHRS, CDR2 YFSETQ. This CDR3 has 19 amino acids. Trimming took 4 bases from V and 2 from J; bases not matched to a gene: 17. The CDR3 nucleotides are TGCGCCAGCAGCCGGAGGCCTAGCGGGGGCCAACTCTCGCAAGAGACCCAGTACTTC. This translates into CASSRRPSGGQLSQETQYF.

This clonotype has ten or more counts. In DNA form, the CDR3 reads TGTGCCAGCTCACGGTCGCGCAGCGAAGAAAAACTGTTTTTT. Translated, it gives CASSRSRSEEKLFF. The chain uses TRBV18 and TRBJ1-4; no firm D call. CDR1 KGHSH and CDR2 LQKENI come from the germline V gene. V was trimmed by 4 bases and J by 8 bases, leaving 14 bases between them. The CDR3 is 14 residues long.

This clonotype was observed at least ten times. The chain couples TRBV18 to TRBJ2-5, with 8 bases aligning to TRBD2. Trimming cost V 5 bases and J 3 bases; bases outside gene matches: 2. Germline values: CDR1 KGHSH, CDR2 LQKENI. The CDR3 loop spans 13 amino acids. The CDR3 DNA reads TGTGCCAGCTCATTGGGACTAGAAGAGACCCAGTACTTC. Translation: CASSLGLEETQYF.

This clonotype was picked up many times. This chain links TRBV5-1 with TRBJ2-3, with D perhaps matching TRBD2 (6 bases). The germline gives CDR1 SGHRS, CDR2 YFSETQ. V was pared by 2 bases and J by 4 bases, with 11 bases between. This CDR3 is 14 amino acids long. CDR3 bases: TGCGCCAGCAGCTTCGGAGGAGGGGCAGATACGCAGTATTTT. Translated: CASSFGGGADTQYF.

The sample holds a few counts of this clonotype. This chain joins TRBV5-4 and TRBJ2-1, with 8 bases lining up with TRBD2. Germline V CDR1 and CDR2: SGHNT, YYREEE (reference sequence). V gave up 0 bases and J gave up 4 bases; unmatched junction bases: 9. The CDR3 is 17 residues long. The DNA for the CDR3 is TGTGCCAGCAGCTTGGCCGGGGGTAGCGGGGTATACAATGAGCAGTTCTTC. This codes for CASSLAGGSGVYNEQFF.

The chain carries TRBV2 and TRBJ1-2, with D maybe TRBD1 (5 bases). This CDR3 has 12 residues. V lost 3 bases to trimming and J lost 3 bases, with 5 bases between them. From germline, CDR1 is SNHLY and CDR2 FYNNEI. The CDR3 bases are TGTGCCAGCAGTGACAGGGACTATGGCTACACCTTC. Its protein product is CASSDRDYGYTF.

This clonotype was detected ten times or more. J is TRBJ1-1 and V is TRBV18; 7 bases are shared with TRBD1. The germline V gene encodes CDR1 KGHSH and CDR2 LQKENI. J gave up 7 bases and V 1 base, and 6 bases lay outside the gene matches. The CDR3 contains 14 residues. In DNA form, the CDR3 reads TGTGCCAGCTCACCACAAACCCGGGACAGTGAAGCTTTCTTT. This sequence encodes CASSPQTRDSEAFF.

This clonotype showed up many times. The CDR3: CASSFSGTLVGAGELFF. DNA of the CDR3: TGTGCCAGCAGCTTCTCCGGGACACTCGTCGGGGCCGGGGAGCTGTTTTTT. The genes are TRBV5-4 and TRBJ2-2, with D possibly TRBD1 on 6 matching bases. V was shortened by 2 bases and J by 6 bases, with 20 bases between the two germline ends. This CDR3 spans 17 amino acids. CDR1 SGHNT and CDR2 YYREEE come from the germline V gene (reference sequence).

This clonotype was recorded many times. This rearrangement joins TRBV11-2 to TRBJ2-1, with 11 positions matching TRBD2. Germline trimming cut 2 bases from V and 2 bases from J; bases unmatched to any gene: 8. The CDR3 is made up of 18 amino acids. Per the germline V gene, CDR1 is SGHAT and CDR2 is FQNNGV. The DNA of the CDR3 is TGTGCCAGCAGCTTATACCTAGCGGGGGGCCCAACCTACAATGAGCAGTTCTTC. It is translated as CASSLYLAGGPTYNEQFF.

This clonotype was detected a few times. The gene calls are TRBV2 and TRBJ2-2; D assignment may be TRBD1 or TRBD2 (6 bases each). This CDR3 is built from 17 residues. Trimming left V 6 bases short and J 6 bases short, with 23 bases between. CDR1 is SNHLY, CDR2 FYNNEI, per germline. CDR3 region: CASSRRRQAGSPGELFF. CDR3 nucleotide sequence: TGTGCCAGCAGCAGGAGGCGACAGGCGGGATCACCCGGGGAGCTGTTTTTT.

V usage is TRBV5-1 and J usage is TRBJ2-3; 12 bases agree with TRBD2. Germline V gives CDR1 SGHRS, CDR2 YFSETQ. The CDR3 extends over 16 amino acids. V shed 0 bases and J 6 bases; nucleotides not matched to a gene: 5. This CDR3 is CASSLEGLAGLDTQYF. The CDR3 bases are TGCGCCAGCAGCTTGGAAGGACTAGCGGGGCTGGATACGCAGTATTTT.

This clonotype has only one observation. The chain couples TRBV3-1 to TRBJ2-5; D gene ambiguous. This CDR3 is 14 amino acids long. Trimming removed 0 bases at V and 2 bases at J, with 7 bases between. Germline-derived CDR1 and CDR2 are LGHDT and YNNKEL (reference sequence). DNA for the CDR3: TGTGCCAGCAGCCAAGATACCCGACAAGAGACCCAGTACTTC. As protein: CASSQDTRQETQYF.

This clonotype was observed many times. The gene calls are TRBV25-1 and TRBJ1-6; TRBD1 might be the D (5 bases). Looked up from germline, CDR1 is MGHDK and CDR2 is SYGVNS. This CDR3 comprises 13 residues. V dropped 10 bases and J dropped 5 bases, with 12 bases sitting between them. The CDR3 here is CATQGEDNSPLHF. The CDR3 DNA reads as TGTGCCACTCAGGGAGAAGATAATTCACCCCTCCACTTT.

The gene calls are TRBV30 and TRBJ2-5, with unresolved D. Looked up from germline, CDR1 is GTSNPN and CDR2 is SVGIG (reference sequence). The V and J ends lost 1 base and 5 bases respectively, with 8 bases between them. The CDR3 is made up of 12 amino acids. CDR3: CAWSGGPETQYF. The CDR3 region has the DNA TGTGCCTGGAGTGGAGGCCCGGAGACCCAGTACTTC.

This clonotype has ten or more counts. V usage is TRBV18 and J usage is TRBJ1-5; D may be TRBD1 (5 bases). This CDR3 spans 14 amino acids. Germline assignment: CDR1 KGHSH and CDR2 LQKENI. Trimming shortened V by 6 bases and J by 5 bases, and 14 bases separated the two germline ends. The CDR3 sequence: CASSATVGDQPQHF. CDR3 nucleotides: TGTGCCAGCTCGGCCACCGTGGGGGATCAGCCCCAGCATTTT.